This TCR beta chain emerged from a study of blood T cell repertoires in COVID-19. The CDR3 length is 15 residues. Germline CDR1 SGHNT, CDR2 YYREEE (reference sequence). V was cut by 1 base and J by 7 bases, with 15 bases left in between. The protocol was immunoSEQ multiplex PCR, while the TCRdb copy is restricted to in-frame clones and leaves out a portion. The table includes 390,000 or so clones, around 87% detected once. Seattle patients were enrolled while actively infected and followed longitudinally. Sequenced: peripheral blood. V and J are TRBV5-4 and TRBJ2-1; possible D gene TRBD1, 7 bases. The receptor was derived from a woman aged 25-40 years with COVID-19, enrolled during active disease. The CDR3 reads CASSLPGVQGNEQFF. The CDR3 region has the DNA TGTGCCAGCAGCTTGCCGGGAGTACAGGGGAATGAGCAGTTCTTC.